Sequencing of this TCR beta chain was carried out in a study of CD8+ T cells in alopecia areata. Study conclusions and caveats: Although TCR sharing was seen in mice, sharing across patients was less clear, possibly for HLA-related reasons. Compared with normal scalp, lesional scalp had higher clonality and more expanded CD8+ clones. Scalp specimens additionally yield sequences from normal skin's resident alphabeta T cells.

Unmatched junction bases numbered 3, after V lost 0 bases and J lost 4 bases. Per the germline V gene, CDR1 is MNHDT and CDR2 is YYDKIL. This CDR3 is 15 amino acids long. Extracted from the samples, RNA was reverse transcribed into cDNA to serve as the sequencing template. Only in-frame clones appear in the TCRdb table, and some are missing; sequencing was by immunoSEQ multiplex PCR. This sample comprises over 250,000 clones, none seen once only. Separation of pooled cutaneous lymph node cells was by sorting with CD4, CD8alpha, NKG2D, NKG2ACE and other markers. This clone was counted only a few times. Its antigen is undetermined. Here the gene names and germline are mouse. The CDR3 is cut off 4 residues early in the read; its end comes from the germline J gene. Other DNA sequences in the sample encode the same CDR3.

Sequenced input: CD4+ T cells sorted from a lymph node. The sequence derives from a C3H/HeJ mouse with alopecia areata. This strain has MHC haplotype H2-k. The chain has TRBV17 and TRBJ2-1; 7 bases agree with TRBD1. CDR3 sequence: CASSRDRGQYAEQFF. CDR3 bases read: TGTGCTAGCAGTAGAGATCGGGGACAGTATGCT.